The TCR beta chain described here comes from a study of blood T cell repertoires in COVID-19. Study summary: COVID-19 samples, acute and convalescent, were from the United States, Italy and Spain. Nucleic acid was either cDNA or gDNA, and it came from T cells, B-cell-depleted T cells, or PBMCs.

The CDR3 is made up of 14 amino acids. Trimming pared 0 bases from V and 1 base from J, leaving 7 bases between. The germline gives CDR1 WNHNN, CDR2 SYGVQD (reference sequence). TCRdb's table, derived via immunoSEQ multiplex PCR, lists solely in-frame clones and lacks some. Of approximately 220,000 clones in the sample, around nine tenths were seen once. Sample: PBMCs or T cells enriched from blood (not recorded which). The chain links TRBV10-1 to TRBJ2-7; weak D call: TRBD2 (5 bases). This sequence was found in a woman in her 30s who had been exposed to COVID-19. CDR3 DNA sequence: TGCGCCAGCAGTGAGTCGACGGGATCCTACGAGCAGTACTTC. Translated: CASSESTGSYEQYF.